This T cell receptor beta chain derives from a study of blood T cells in healthy people across ages. With a J-beta primer mix and a sample-barcoded 5' primer, a second PCR ran 7 to 11 cycles. TCRdb analysed the 5' RACE reads with MiXCR anew, one entry per CDR3 protein. This sample has over 500,000 distinct CDR3 sequences; 40% to 65% occur once, and the top ten carry roughly 13%. In regard to this clonotype: A much more abundant neighbour one base away suggests this may be a read error.

The germline CDR1 and CDR2 sequences are MNHEY and SMNVEV (reference sequence). This CDR3 has 15 residues. This chain uses TRBV27 with TRBJ2-1; D is perhaps TRBD2 (6 bases). The better agreement between TRBJ2-7 and the DNA end casts doubt on the J call. Sequenced input: blood. The sequence came from a woman of 80 years or more in good health. CDR3 in amino acids: CASSPRGSSYNEQYF. As DNA, the CDR3 is TGTGCCAGCAGTCCCCGGGGGAGCTCCTACAATGAGCAGTACTTC.